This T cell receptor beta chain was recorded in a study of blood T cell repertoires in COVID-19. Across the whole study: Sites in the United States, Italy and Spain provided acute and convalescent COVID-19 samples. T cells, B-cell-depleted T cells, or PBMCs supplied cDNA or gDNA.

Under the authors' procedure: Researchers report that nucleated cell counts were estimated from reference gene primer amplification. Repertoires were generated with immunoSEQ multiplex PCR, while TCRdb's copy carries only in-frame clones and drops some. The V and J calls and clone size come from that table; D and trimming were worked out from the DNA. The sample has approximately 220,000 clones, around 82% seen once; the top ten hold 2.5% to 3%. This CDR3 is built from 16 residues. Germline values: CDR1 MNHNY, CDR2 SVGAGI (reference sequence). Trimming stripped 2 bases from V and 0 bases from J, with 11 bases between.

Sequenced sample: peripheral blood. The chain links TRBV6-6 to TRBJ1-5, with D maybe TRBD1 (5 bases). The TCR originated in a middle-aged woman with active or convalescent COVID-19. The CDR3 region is CASSYQGGDSNQPQHF. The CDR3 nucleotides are TGTGCCAGCAGTTACCAGGGCGGGGATAGCAATCAGCCCCAGCATTTT.